This T cell receptor beta chain was found in a study of cytomegalovirus exposure and HLA in healthy donors. With 60 Vbeta and 13 Jbeta primers, the PCR was carried out. Sequenced by immunoSEQ multiplex PCR; TCRdb stores in-frame clones only, minus some. The repertoire holds tens of thousands of clones, with roughly 74% as singletons. Germline loops: CDR1 MNHNS, CDR2 SASEGT. Between the trimmed V and J ends, which lost 4 bases and 3 bases, there was a span of 9 bases. This CDR3 comprises 13 residues. The sequence was collected from a man between 18 and 29 years old in good health and CMV-seropositive. V gene TRBV6-1 combines with J gene TRBJ1-2; D not certain. Sequenced input: PBMCs. The CDR3 loop reads CASSATQDYGYTF. The DNA for the CDR3 is TGTGCCAGCAGTGCCACCCAGGACTATGGCTACACCTTC.